The 17 T cell receptor beta chains reported below all come from one sample, sequenced in a study of shared clonotypes between healthy human individuals. The repertoire was sequenced with immunoSEQ multiplex PCR; TCRdb's copy has only in-frame clones and lacks some. The sample consists of approximately 720,000 clones, about 91% of them appearing once. Naive CD8 cells, CD45RO-negative and positively selected for CCR7, excluded terminally differentiated effector memory CD45RA+ cells. The sample consisted of naive CD8+ T cells sorted from blood. The receptors were gathered from a man aged 25-45 years in good health.

This clone has more than one count but fewer than ten. The chain couples TRBV4-1 to TRBJ2-2, with 8 bases lining up with TRBD2. CDR3 size: 19 residues. The J segment lost 3 bases and the V segment lost 0 bases, leaving 12 bases of the junction unmatched. Germline V gene data show CDR1 as MGHRA and CDR2 as YSYEKL. The CDR3 nucleotides read TGCGCCAGCAGCCAAGATCAGTACCCCGGGAGGGGTGACACCGGGGAGCTGTTTTTT. Its protein is CASSQDQYPGRGDTGELFF.

The chain carries TRBV7-8 and TRBJ2-7; the D is unclear. Deletions cut 8 bases from V and 3 bases from J, with 8 bases between. The CDR3 length is 11 residues. CDR1 is SGHVS, CDR2 FQNEAQ, per germline. The CDR3 DNA sequence: TGTGCCAGCCGTGGAAACTACGAGCAGTACTTC. It yields the protein CASRGNYEQYF.

The rearrangement joins TRBV11-2 to TRBJ2-7; D may be TRBD2 (6 bases). V lost 3 bases and J lost 2, with 11 bases in between. Looked up from germline, CDR1 is SGHAT and CDR2 is FQNNGV. The CDR3 spans 14 residues. The CDR3 sequence: CASSLLAPTYEQYF. CDR3 DNA sequence: TGTGCCAGCAGCTTGCTAGCGCCTACCTACGAGCAGTACTTC. Full variable domain (outside the CDR3, taken from reference TRBV11-2 and TRBJ2-7): EAGVAQSPRYKIIEKRQSVAFWCNPISGHATLYWYQQILGQGPKLLIQFQNNGVVDDSQLPKDRFSAERLKGVDSTLKIQPAKLEDSAVYLCASSLLAPTYEQYFGPGTRLTVT.

This sequence joins TRBV9 and TRBJ2-1, with 13 bases lining up with TRBD2. Trimming took 4 bases from V and 4 from J; bases not matched to a gene: 8. CDR3 size: 17 residues. Germline V gene sequence: CDR1 SGDLS, CDR2 YYNGEE. DNA of the CDR3: TGTGCCAGCAGCCCACGGACTAGCGGGAGTGGGTACAATGAGCAGTTCTTC. Translating gives CASSPRTSGSGYNEQFF.

The chain has TRBV6-6 and TRBJ2-2; D may be TRBD2 (5 bases). Trimming left V 8 bases short and J 1 base short, with 8 bases between. The CDR3 is 13 amino acids. From germline, CDR1 is MNHNY and CDR2 SVGAGI (reference sequence). The DNA for the CDR3 is TGTGCCAGCGGGCGGGTGAACACCGGGGAGCTGTTTTTT. Translation: CASGRVNTGELFF.

The chain has TRBV7-9 and TRBJ2-3, with D possibly matching TRBD2 (5 bases). From germline, CDR1 is SEHNR and CDR2 FQNEAQ (reference sequence). This CDR3 contains 14 residues. V was shortened by 1 base and J by 11 bases, with 16 bases between the two germline ends. CDR3 coding DNA: TGTGCCAGCAGCTTAGGACTCAGCCCGGCGGGGCAGTATTTT. It encodes CASSLGLSPAGQYF.

This clone was picked up one time. The chain has TRBV18 and TRBJ2-7, with 7 bases matching TRBD2. The CDR3 covers 17 residues. Per germline, CDR1 KGHSH and CDR2 LQKENI. V trimming: 4 bases; J trimming: 2 bases; junction bases outside the gene matches: 14. For the CDR3, the DNA is TGTGCCAGCTCACGGCCGATTCTAGCGGAGAGACCCTACGAGCAGTACTTC. Protein product: CASSRPILAERPYEQYF.

The chain employs TRBV19 and TRBJ2-7; 8 bases agree with TRBD1. CDR1 and CDR2 from the germline V gene are LNHDA and SQIVND (reference sequence). This CDR3 has 15 residues. Trimming at V came to 3 bases and at J to 1 base, leaving 5 bases not matched to a gene. Here the CDR3 DNA reads TGTGCCAGTAGTATGTTCGGGACAGGATCCTACGAGCAGTACTTC. Its protein product is CASSMFGTGSYEQYF.

The gene calls are TRBV25-1 and TRBJ1-1; tentatively, D is TRBD1 (6 bases). The V end lost 9 bases, the J end lost 0 bases, and 11 bases lay between the germline ends. CDR3 size: 13 residues. Looked up from germline, CDR1 is MGHDK and CDR2 is SYGVNS. The DNA of the CDR3 is TGTGCCAGTCAACAGGGTATGAACACTGAAGCTTTCTTT. It encodes CASQQGMNTEAFF.

V gene TRBV6-5 combines with J gene TRBJ2-7; D call uncertain. Trimming shortened V by 0 bases and J by 3 bases, and 9 bases separated the two germline ends. The CDR3 length is 14 residues. Germline CDR1 and CDR2: MNHEY and SVGAGI. This CDR3 reads CASSYSSRIYEQYF. The CDR3, as DNA: TGTGCCAGCAGTTACTCGTCCCGGATCTACGAGCAGTACTTC.

The chain has TRBV7-6 and TRBJ2-1, with D uncertain. From germline, CDR1 is SGHVS and CDR2 FNYEAQ. The ends were cut back, 1 base at V and 5 bases at J, with 12 bases in the middle. This CDR3 is 15 amino acids long. In DNA form, the CDR3 reads TGTGCCAGCAGCTTAGAGGCAGGCTTACACAATGAGCAGTTCTTC. Residues: CASSLEAGLHNEQFF. The full variable domain, its missing parts supplied by reference TRBV7-6 and TRBJ2-1, is GAGVSQSPRYKVTKRGQDVALRCDPISGHVSLYWYRQALGQGPEFLTYFNYEAQQDKSGLPNDRFSAERPEGSISTLTIQRTEQRDSAMYRCASSLEAGLHNEQFFGPGTRLTVL.

The V and J genes are TRBV5-6 and TRBJ2-7, with 7 bases identical to TRBD1. With 4 bases clipped from V and 5 bases from J, the junction kept 6 bases outside the gene matches. The germline V gene has CDR1 SGHDT and CDR2 YYEEEE. This CDR3 comprises 13 residues. CDR3 region: CASSRGQLNEQYF. The CDR3 coding sequence is TGTGCCAGCAGCCGGGGACAGTTAAACGAGCAGTACTTC.

This rearrangement joins TRBV2 to TRBJ1-3, with a tentative D call TRBD1 (5 bases). There are 16 residues in the CDR3. The germline gives CDR1 SNHLY, CDR2 FYNNEI. V lost 10 bases to trimming and J lost 0 bases, with 19 bases between them. CDR3 nucleotide sequence: TGTGCCATTCTATTGAGGGGTTGGGACTCTGGAAACACCATATATTTT. The encoded protein is CAILLRGWDSGNTIYF. Supplemented by reference TRBV2 and TRBJ1-3, the full variable domain reads EPEVTQTPSHQVTQMGQEVILRCVPISNHLYFYWYRQILGQKVEFLVSFYNNEISEKSEIFDDQFSVERPDGSNFTLKIRSTKLEDSAMYFCAILLRGWDSGNTIYFGEGSWLTVV.

The rearrangement joins TRBV9 to TRBJ2-1, with TRBD2 identical over 8 bases. This CDR3 spans 14 amino acids. Germline CDR1 is SGDLS and CDR2 is YYNGEE. The ends lost 4 bases at V and 4 bases at J; junction bases unmatched: 4. The CDR3 loop reads CASSLAGLYNEQFF. The CDR3 coding sequence is TGTGCCAGCAGCTTAGCGGGGCTTTACAATGAGCAGTTCTTC.

V gene TRBV30 combines with J gene TRBJ2-1, with D possibly matching TRBD2 (5 bases). This CDR3 is built from 19 residues. V was pared by 0 bases and J by 0 bases, with 21 bases between. The germline CDR1 and CDR2 sequences are GTSNPN and SVGIG (reference sequence). The CDR3 is CAWSVPGGFIRSSYNEQFF. In nucleotides, the CDR3 is TGTGCCTGGAGTGTACCAGGCGGGTTCATAAGGAGCTCCTACAATGAGCAGTTCTTC.

Written as DNA, the CDR3 is TGTGCCAGCAGTTACGGGGCCGGTGAGCAGTTCTTC. Translated, it gives CASSYGAGEQFF. This chain uses TRBV6-5 with TRBJ2-1, with D possibly matching TRBD1 (5 bases). Germline V gene data show CDR1 as MNHEY and CDR2 as SVGAGI. This CDR3 is 12 amino acids long. Between the trimmed V and J ends, which lost 2 bases and 9 bases, there was a span of 8 bases.

This rearrangement joins TRBV5-1 to TRBJ2-3, with D perhaps TRBD1 or TRBD2 (5 bases each). With 4 bases removed from V and 1 base from J, the gap between germline ends came to 22 bases. CDR3 length equals 18 residues. CDR1 is SGHRS, CDR2 YFSETQ, per germline. DNA of the CDR3: TGCGCCAGCAGCCCGGACCCAAAATGGGGGAGCGGCACAGATACGCAGTATTTT. It yields the protein CASSPDPKWGSGTDTQYF.